These 30 T cell receptor beta chains were all obtained from the same sample, sequenced in a study of blood T cell repertoires in COVID-19. TCRdb's copy holds only in-frame clones and misses some; the assay was immunoSEQ multiplex PCR. The repertoire holds 110,000 to 150,000 clones, with approximately 84% as singletons. Sequenced sample: peripheral blood. The receptors were sampled from a woman aged 60-70 years with acute or convalescent COVID-19.

The chain joins TRBV6-1 to TRBJ2-7; D gene unclear. Trimming took 3 bases from V and 3 from J, leaving 15 bases between them. The germline gives CDR1 MNHNS, CDR2 SASEGT. CDR3 size: 15 residues. CDR3 residues: CASSDRPRNVYEQYF. CDR3 in DNA: TGTGCCAGCAGTGACAGGCCCCGGAACGTCTACGAGCAGTACTTC.

The chain links TRBV29-1 to TRBJ2-1; 7 nucleotides match TRBD2. The CDR3 is 18 amino acids. Germline CDR1 reads SQVTM; CDR2 reads ANQGSEA. V gave up 7 bases and J gave up 5 bases; unmatched junction bases: 23. The CDR3 region is CSARRGPPGTTLNNEQFF. DNA of the CDR3: TGCAGCGCACGAAGGGGCCCCCCCGGGACTACACTAAACAATGAGCAGTTCTTC.

The chain links TRBV7-2 to TRBJ2-7; D gene uncertain. There are 14 residues in the CDR3. V lost 2 bases and J lost 0, with 8 bases in between. Germline assignment: CDR1 SGHTA and CDR2 FQGNSA. CDR3 bases: TGTGCCAGCAGCTTATCTCCGGTCTCCTACGAGCAGTACTTC. This encodes CASSLSPVSYEQYF.

The chain combines TRBV6-5 with TRBJ2-3; possible D gene TRBD2, 5 bases. CDR1 is MNHEY and CDR2 is SVGAGI in the germline V gene. This CDR3 comprises 13 residues. V was pared by 2 bases and J by 4 bases, with 7 bases between. This CDR3 reads CASSYEEADTQYF. The CDR3 DNA is TGTGCCAGCAGTTACGAGGAGGCAGATACGCAGTATTTT.

The rearrangement uses TRBV7-9 and TRBJ2-2; possibly TRBD2 for D (6 bases). Germline V gene lookup returns CDR1 SEHNR and CDR2 FQNEAQ (reference sequence). The CDR3 runs 15 residues. Trimming cost V 3 bases and J 0 bases, with 8 bases left between them. The CDR3 DNA reads as TGTGCCAGCAGCTTGGGAGGCCCGAACACCGGGGAGCTGTTTTTT. It is translated as CASSLGGPNTGELFF.

The chain is built from TRBV7-6 and TRBJ2-7; 9 bases are a match to TRBD1. CDR1 and CDR2 from the germline V gene are SGHVS and FNYEAQ. Germline trimming cut 5 bases from V and 4 bases from J; bases unmatched to any gene: 18. The CDR3 spans 18 residues. The DNA for the CDR3 is TGTGCCAGCAGCACTAACCCAATTTCCGGGACAGGGTTTTACGAGCAGTACTTC. Residues: CASSTNPISGTGFYEQYF.

The rearrangement uses TRBV6-1 and TRBJ1-5; the D gene is possibly TRBD1 (5 bases). V was shortened by 1 base and J by 4 bases, with 11 bases between the two germline ends. This CDR3 has 15 residues. CDR1 MNHNS and CDR2 SASEGT come from the germline V gene. The CDR3 DNA sequence: TGTGCCAGCAGTGAAGTCGGGGGAAGGAATCAGCCCCAGCATTTT. It codes for CASSEVGGRNQPQHF.

The sample holds one count of this clone. The CDR3 DNA sequence: TGTGCCAGCAGCTTCGGGAAAAACAGGGGAAACACCGGGGAGCTGTTTTTT. Translating it yields CASSFGKNRGNTGELFF. The V and J genes are TRBV7-8 and TRBJ2-2; 7 positions agree with TRBD1. Germline loops: CDR1 SGHVS, CDR2 FQNEAQ. This CDR3 has 17 residues. V trimming: 3 bases; J trimming: 2 bases; junction bases outside the gene matches: 9.

The chain carries TRBV6-5 and TRBJ2-2, with D maybe TRBD2 (6 bases). CDR1 is MNHEY and CDR2 is SVGAGI in the germline V gene. The CDR3 is 15 residues long. The ends were cut back, 5 bases at V and 4 bases at J, with 14 bases in the middle. This chain's CDR3 is CASSKGLRGTGELFF. The CDR3 DNA sequence: TGTGCCAGCAGTAAGGGACTGAGGGGCACCGGGGAGCTGTTTTTT.

The J gene is TRBJ1-4, the V gene TRBV7-8, with 9 bases lining up with TRBD1. Per the germline V gene, CDR1 is SGHVS and CDR2 is FQNEAQ. The CDR3 loop spans 17 amino acids. Trimming removed 7 bases from V and 2 bases from J; junction bases left unmatched: 11. The CDR3 nucleotides read TGTGCCAGCAAGAGAACAGGGGGCGGGCCCACTAATGAAAAACTGTTTTTT. Protein product: CASKRTGGGPTNEKLFF. The variable domain in full, with the rest retrieved from reference TRBV7-8 and TRBJ1-4, is GAGVSQSPRYKVAKRGQDVALRCDPISGHVSLFWYQQALGQGPEFLTYFQNEAQLDKSGLPSDRFFAERPEGSVSTLKIQRTQQEDSAVYLCASKRTGGGPTNEKLFFGSGTQLSVL.

The V gene is TRBV18, the J gene TRBJ1-4; 9 bases are a match to TRBD1. V dropped 3 bases and J dropped 4; count of bases not matched to a gene: 3. The CDR3 contains 15 residues. Per the germline V gene, CDR1 is KGHSH and CDR2 is LQKENI. CDR3 sequence: CASSPRTGDNEKLFF. CDR3 DNA sequence: TGTGCCAGCTCACCCCGGACAGGGGATAATGAAAAACTGTTTTTT.

This clone has a single count. DNA for the CDR3: TGCAGTGCTAGTCAGGGGGCAGCCTATGGCTACACCTTC. Translated: CSASQGAAYGYTF. V and J are TRBV20-1 and TRBJ1-2; 8 nucleotides agree with TRBD1. This CDR3 comprises 13 residues. Trimming took 3 bases from V and 4 from J; bases not matched to a gene: 4. Germline assignment: CDR1 DFQATT and CDR2 SNEGSKA (reference sequence).

This clone was seen a few times. This chain joins TRBV5-1 and TRBJ1-2, with 8 bases fitting TRBD1. Germline lookup yields CDR1 SGHRS and CDR2 YFSETQ. J gave up 2 bases and V 4 bases, and 4 bases lay outside the gene matches. The CDR3 sequence is 14 residues long. The CDR3 loop is CASSNRTGNYGYTF. CDR3 in DNA: TGCGCCAGCAGCAATAGGACAGGGAACTATGGCTACACCTTC. Complete variable domain (other parts from reference TRBV5-1 and TRBJ1-2): KAGVTQTPRYLIKTRGQQVTLSCSPISGHRSVSWYQQTPGQGLQFLFEYFSETQRNKGNFPGRFSGRQFSNSRSEMNVSTLELGDSALYLCASSNRTGNYGYTFGSGTRLTVV.

The V and J genes are TRBV5-1 and TRBJ2-2, with D hard to call. This CDR3 has 13 amino acids. From germline, CDR1 is SGHRS and CDR2 YFSETQ. Trimming removed 2 bases from V and 6 bases from J, with 8 bases in between. The CDR3 reads CASSFRVPGELFF. Here the CDR3 DNA reads TGCGCCAGCAGCTTCCGGGTTCCCGGGGAGCTGTTTTTT.

V and J are TRBV15 and TRBJ2-7; 8 bases fit TRBD2. The CDR3 runs 15 residues. Trimming cost V 4 bases and J 5 bases; bases outside gene matches: 10. Germline V gene lookup returns CDR1 LNHNV and CDR2 YYDKDF (reference sequence). The CDR3 sequence is CATSKSISGIDEQYF. DNA for the CDR3: TGTGCCACCAGCAAGAGCATTAGCGGGATAGACGAGCAGTACTTC.

CDR3 residues: CASSPWTSEYNEQFF. The DNA for the CDR3 is TGTGCCAGTAGTCCTTGGACTAGCGAATACAATGAGCAGTTCTTC. The gene calls are TRBV19 and TRBJ2-1, with 9 nucleotides matching TRBD2. Germline CDR1 LNHDA, CDR2 SQIVND (reference sequence). J was trimmed by 4 bases and V by 5 bases; bases with no gene match: 6. CDR3 length: 15 amino acids.

The chain links TRBV6-5 to TRBJ2-7, with D possibly matching TRBD1 (6 bases). This CDR3 comprises 11 residues. V lost 6 bases, J lost 6 bases, and 9 bases lay in between. The germline CDR1 and CDR2 sequences are MNHEY and SVGAGI. In DNA, the CDR3 is TGTGCCAGCAGCCCGGACAGCGAGCAGTACTTC. Amino acids: CASSPDSEQYF.

This chain connects TRBV10-1 to TRBJ2-5; TRBD2 matches at 12 bases. Germline trimming cut 8 bases from V and 5 bases from J; bases unmatched to any gene: 6. The CDR3 spans 14 residues. Germline-derived CDR1 and CDR2 are WNHNN and SYGVQD (reference sequence). The CDR3 DNA reads TGCGCCAGCTCTAGCGGGAGGGCCGGTGAGACCCAGTACTTC. Translated: CASSSGRAGETQYF.

This chain connects TRBV27 to TRBJ2-1; D possibly corresponds to TRBD2 (5 bases). Per germline, CDR1 MNHEY and CDR2 SMNVEV (reference sequence). CDR3 size: 17 residues. Trimming removed 5 bases at V and 8 bases at J, with 25 bases between. The CDR3 protein is CASSPLKSRLARDEQFF. The CDR3 nucleotides are TGTGCCAGCAGTCCCCTTAAGAGCCGGCTGGCGAGGGATGAGCAGTTCTTC.

V usage is TRBV15 and J usage is TRBJ2-7; TRBD2 matches 12 bases. The CDR3 is 16 amino acids. CDR1 is LNHNV and CDR2 is YYDKDF in the germline V gene (reference sequence). V trimming: 1 base; J trimming: 1 base; junction bases outside the gene matches: 2. CDR3 coding DNA: TGTGCCACCAGCAGAGGTGGACTAGCGGGATCCTACGAGCAGTACTTC. This sequence encodes CATSRGGLAGSYEQYF.

The V call is TRBV27, the J call TRBJ1-5; the D gene is possibly TRBD1 (5 bases). Germline CDR1 is MNHEY and CDR2 is SMNVEV (reference sequence). With 8 bases removed from V and 0 bases from J, the gap between germline ends came to 8 bases. The CDR3 is 13 amino acids. This chain's CDR3 is CASQGRSNQPQHF. DNA for the CDR3: TGTGCCAGCCAGGGCCGTAGCAATCAGCCCCAGCATTTT.

The V call is TRBV4-1, the J call TRBJ2-7; maybe TRBD2 (6 bases). In germline, CDR1 is MGHRA, CDR2 YSYEKL. V lost 8 bases, J lost 0 bases, and 17 bases lay in between. This CDR3 is 15 amino acids long. In DNA form, the CDR3 reads TGCGCCAGCGGGGAAAGCGGGTCGAGCTCCTACGAGCAGTACTTC. The encoded protein is CASGESGSSSYEQYF.

The V and J genes are TRBV5-1 and TRBJ1-1; maybe TRBD1 (6 bases). Germline V gives CDR1 SGHRS, CDR2 YFSETQ. CDR3 size: 14 residues. V lost 4 bases and J lost 0, with 10 bases in between. The CDR3 bases are TGCGCCAGCAGCCCCGGGACACTGAACACTGAAGCTTTCTTT. It is translated as CASSPGTLNTEAFF.

J is TRBJ2-2 and V is TRBV27; 9 bases line up with TRBD2. The germline V gene has CDR1 MNHEY and CDR2 SMNVEV (reference sequence). V trimming: 2 bases; J trimming: 4 bases; junction bases outside the gene matches: 8. The CDR3 loop spans 17 amino acids. The CDR3 loop reads CASSLKAGTSSTGELFF. CDR3 bases: TGTGCCAGCAGTTTAAAGGCTGGGACTAGCTCCACCGGGGAGCTGTTTTTT.

The chain is built from TRBV7-2 and TRBJ2-5; 7 nucleotides match TRBD2. J was trimmed by 5 bases and V by 6 bases; bases with no gene match: 9. The length of the CDR3 is 14 residues. Germline CDR1 is SGHTA and CDR2 is FQGNSA. CDR3 DNA sequence: TGTGCCAGCAGTCCTACGGGAGGAGACGAGACCCAGTACTTC. Its translation is CASSPTGGDETQYF.

The chain carries TRBV30 and TRBJ2-5, with 8 bases identical to TRBD1. Per the germline V gene, CDR1 is GTSNPN and CDR2 is SVGIG (reference sequence). This CDR3 has 14 amino acids. J was trimmed by 5 bases and V by 4 bases; bases with no gene match: 9. In DNA, the CDR3 is TGTGCCTGGAAGGTCAGGGGGCTTTCGGAGACCCAGTACTTC. Translated: CAWKVRGLSETQYF.

This chain links TRBV19 with TRBJ1-2; 7 bases line up with TRBD1. Germline CDR1 LNHDA, CDR2 SQIVND (reference sequence). Unmatched junction bases numbered 18, after V lost 9 bases and J lost 8 bases. The CDR3 consists of 15 residues. The CDR3 protein is CASLPPGTALRGYTF. DNA for the CDR3: TGTGCCAGCCTCCCCCCCGGGACAGCCTTGCGAGGCTACACCTTC.

The chain joins TRBV20-1 to TRBJ1-5; TRBD1 matches 7 bases. J was trimmed by 6 bases and V by 3 bases; bases with no gene match: 8. The CDR3 is 14 residues long. The germline V gene has CDR1 DFQATT and CDR2 SNEGSKA (reference sequence). This CDR3 is CSASEGAKSQPQHF. CDR3 DNA: TGCAGTGCTAGTGAGGGGGCGAAAAGTCAGCCCCAGCATTTT.

Written as DNA, the CDR3 is TGTGCCAGCAGGGCGGCCAATCAGCCCCAGCATTTT. This encodes CASRAANQPQHF. The genes are TRBV6-5 and TRBJ1-5; no clear D. The length of the CDR3 is 12 residues. Germline CDR1 is MNHEY and CDR2 is SVGAGI. The V and J ends lost 6 bases and 3 bases respectively, with 6 bases between them.

The chain uses TRBV15 and TRBJ2-7, with 8 bases fitting TRBD1. The CDR3 is 16 amino acids. Germline-derived CDR1 and CDR2 are LNHNV and YYDKDF (reference sequence). Trimming at V came to 2 bases and at J to 5 bases, leaving 11 bases not matched to a gene. CDR3 in DNA: TGTGCCACCAGCAGAAGCCCCGGACAGGGTTCCCACGAGCAGTACTTC. This sequence encodes CATSRSPGQGSHEQYF.